This TCR beta chain was sequenced in a study of CD8+ T cells in alopecia areata. Study context: Treatment of the treated patients consisted of oral tofacitinib, 5 to 10 mg twice daily.

The treatment here: oral pan-JAK inhibitor, 5-10 mg twice daily. From alopecia areata patients, lesional scalp punch biopsies and peripheral blood were collected. Sequencing relied on a cDNA template that was reverse transcribed from extracted RNA. Produced via immunoSEQ multiplex PCR; TCRdb's table is partial and in-frame only. This table holds about 160,000 clones, under 70% found once. CDR1 SGHTA and CDR2 FQGNSA come from the germline V gene. V shed 3 bases and J 8 bases; nucleotides not matched to a gene: 7. This CDR3 contains 15 residues. The receptor comes from a human donor with alopecia areata. The material sequenced was CD4+ T cells sorted from blood, taken at week 4, from a patient treated with tofacitinib. This sequence joins TRBV7-2 and TRBJ1-4; the match to TRBD1 covers 9 bases. The CDR3 spells CASSFPGQGGEKLFF. CDR3 sequence (DNA): TGTGCCAGCAGCTTCCCGGGACAGGGTGGAGAAAAACTGTTTTTT.